This paragraph reports one T cell receptor (beta chain). J lost 4 bases, V lost 5 bases, and 5 bases had no gene match. This CDR3 has 15 amino acids. Per germline, CDR1 SEHNR and CDR2 FQNEAQ (reference sequence). The data stem from a study of technical replicates of blood from a handful of donors. The table came from immunoSEQ multiplex PCR; TCRdb's copy has only in-frame clones and leaves some out. The table shows 90,000 to 100,000 clones, with under 97% occurring only once. Material: T cells isolated from PBMCs. This rearrangement joins TRBV7-9 to TRBJ1-3; 10 nucleotides match TRBD1. The sequence came from a human donor in good health. The CDR3 sequence: CASSRRDRGGNTIYF. The CDR3 bases are TGTGCCAGCAGCCGGAGGGACAGGGGAGGAAACACCATATATTTT.